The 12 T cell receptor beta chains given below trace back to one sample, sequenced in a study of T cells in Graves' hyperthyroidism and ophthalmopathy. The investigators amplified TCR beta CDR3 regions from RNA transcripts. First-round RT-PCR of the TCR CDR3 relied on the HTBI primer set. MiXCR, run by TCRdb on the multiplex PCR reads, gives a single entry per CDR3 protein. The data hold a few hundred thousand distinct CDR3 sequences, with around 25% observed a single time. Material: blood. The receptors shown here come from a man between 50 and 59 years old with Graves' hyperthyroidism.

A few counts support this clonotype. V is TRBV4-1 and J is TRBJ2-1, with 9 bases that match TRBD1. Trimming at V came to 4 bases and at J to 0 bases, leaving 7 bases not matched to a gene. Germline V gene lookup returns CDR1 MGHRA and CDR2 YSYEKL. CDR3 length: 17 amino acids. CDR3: CASSPPGTGYSYNEQFF. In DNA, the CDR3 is TGCGCCAGCAGCCCTCCCGGGACAGGGTACTCCTACAATGAGCAGTTCTTC.

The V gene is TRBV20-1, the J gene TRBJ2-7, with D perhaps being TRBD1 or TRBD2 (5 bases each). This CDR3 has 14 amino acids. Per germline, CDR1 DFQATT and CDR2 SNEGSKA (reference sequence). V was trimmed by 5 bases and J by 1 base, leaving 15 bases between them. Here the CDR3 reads CSASGTQLSYEQYF. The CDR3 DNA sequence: TGCAGTGCTTCCGGGACCCAATTGTCCTACGAGCAGTACTTC.

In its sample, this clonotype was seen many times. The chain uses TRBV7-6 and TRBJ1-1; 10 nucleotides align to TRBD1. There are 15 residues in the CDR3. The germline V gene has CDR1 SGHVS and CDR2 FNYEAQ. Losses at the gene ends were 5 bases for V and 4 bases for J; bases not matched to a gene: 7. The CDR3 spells CASSTLTGGFTEAFF. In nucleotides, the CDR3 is TGTGCCAGCAGCACACTGACAGGGGGCTTCACTGAAGCTTTCTTT. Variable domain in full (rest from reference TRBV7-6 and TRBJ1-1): GAGVSQSPRYKVTKRGQDVALRCDPISGHVSLYWYRQALGQGPEFLTYFNYEAQQDKSGLPNDRFSAERPEGSISTLTIQRTEQRDSAMYRCASSTLTGGFTEAFFGQGTRLTVV.

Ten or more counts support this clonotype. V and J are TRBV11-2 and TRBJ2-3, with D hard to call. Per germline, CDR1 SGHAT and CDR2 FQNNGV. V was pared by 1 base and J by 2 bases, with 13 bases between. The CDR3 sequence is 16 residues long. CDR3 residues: CASSLAWIGNTDTQYF. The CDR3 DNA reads TGTGCCAGCAGCTTAGCGTGGATCGGAAACACAGATACGCAGTATTTT.

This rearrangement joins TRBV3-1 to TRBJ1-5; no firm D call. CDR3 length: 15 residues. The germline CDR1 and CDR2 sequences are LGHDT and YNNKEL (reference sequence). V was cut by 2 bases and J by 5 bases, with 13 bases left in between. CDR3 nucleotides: TGTGCCAGCAGCCAAAATAAGGGCATCTATCAGCCCCAGCATTTT. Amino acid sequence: CASSQNKGIYQPQHF.

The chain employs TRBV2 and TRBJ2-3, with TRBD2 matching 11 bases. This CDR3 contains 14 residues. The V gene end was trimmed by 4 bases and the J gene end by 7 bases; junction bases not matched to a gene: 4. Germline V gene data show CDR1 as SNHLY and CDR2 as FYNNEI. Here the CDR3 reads CASSGGLAVNTQYF. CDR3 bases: TGTGCCAGCAGTGGGGGACTAGCGGTAAATACGCAGTATTTT.

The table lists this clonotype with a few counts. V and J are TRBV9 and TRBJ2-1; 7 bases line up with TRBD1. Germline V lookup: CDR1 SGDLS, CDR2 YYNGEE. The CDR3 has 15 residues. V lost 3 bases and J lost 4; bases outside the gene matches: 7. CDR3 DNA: TGTGCCAGCAGCGCGATGGGGACAGTTTACAATGAGCAGTTCTTC. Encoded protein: CASSAMGTVYNEQFF.

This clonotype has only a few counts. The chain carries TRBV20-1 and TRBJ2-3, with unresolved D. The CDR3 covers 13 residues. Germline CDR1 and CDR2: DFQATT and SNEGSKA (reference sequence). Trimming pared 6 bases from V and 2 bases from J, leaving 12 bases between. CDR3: CSAVAGYTDTQYF. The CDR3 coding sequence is TGCAGTGCGGTAGCAGGTTACACAGATACGCAGTATTTT.

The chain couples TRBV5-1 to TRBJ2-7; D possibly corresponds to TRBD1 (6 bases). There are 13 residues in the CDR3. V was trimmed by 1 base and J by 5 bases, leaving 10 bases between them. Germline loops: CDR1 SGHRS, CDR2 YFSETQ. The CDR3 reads CASSLLGANEQYF. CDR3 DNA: TGCGCCAGCAGCTTGTTGGGGGCGAACGAGCAGTACTTC.

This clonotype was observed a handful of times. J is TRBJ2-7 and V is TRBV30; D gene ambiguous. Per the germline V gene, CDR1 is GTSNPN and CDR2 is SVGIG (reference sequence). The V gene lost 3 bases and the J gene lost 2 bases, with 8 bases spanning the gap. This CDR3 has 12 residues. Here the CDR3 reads CAWRVTPYEQYF. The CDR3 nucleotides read TGTGCCTGGAGAGTCACGCCCTACGAGCAGTACTTC.

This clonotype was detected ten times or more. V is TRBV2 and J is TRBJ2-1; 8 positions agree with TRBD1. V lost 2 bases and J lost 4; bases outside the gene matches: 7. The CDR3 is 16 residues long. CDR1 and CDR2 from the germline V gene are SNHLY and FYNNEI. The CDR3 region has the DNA TGTGCCAGCAGTGAACAGGGGGCGCGAGGATACAATGAGCAGTTCTTC. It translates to CASSEQGARGYNEQFF.

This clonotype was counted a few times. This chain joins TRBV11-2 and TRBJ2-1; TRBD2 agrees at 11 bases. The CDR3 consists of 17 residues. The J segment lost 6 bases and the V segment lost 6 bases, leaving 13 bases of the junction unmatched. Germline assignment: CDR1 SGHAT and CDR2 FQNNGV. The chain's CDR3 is CASSLLIGTSGSNEQFF. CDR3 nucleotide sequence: TGTGCCAGCAGTCTATTAATAGGAACTAGCGGGAGCAATGAGCAGTTCTTC.